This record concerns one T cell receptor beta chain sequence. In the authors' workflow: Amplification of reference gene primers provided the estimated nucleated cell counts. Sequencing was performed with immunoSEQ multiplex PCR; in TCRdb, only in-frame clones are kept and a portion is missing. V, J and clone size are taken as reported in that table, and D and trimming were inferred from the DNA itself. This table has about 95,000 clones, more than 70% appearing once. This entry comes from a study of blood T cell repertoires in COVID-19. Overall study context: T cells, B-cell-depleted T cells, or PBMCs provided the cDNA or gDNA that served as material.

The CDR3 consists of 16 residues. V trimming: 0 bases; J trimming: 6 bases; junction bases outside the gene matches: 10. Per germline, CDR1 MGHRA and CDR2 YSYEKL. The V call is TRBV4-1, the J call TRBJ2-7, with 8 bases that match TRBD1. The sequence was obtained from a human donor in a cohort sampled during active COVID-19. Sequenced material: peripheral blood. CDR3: CASSQDPSGGRGEQYF. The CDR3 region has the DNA TGCGCCAGCAGCCAAGATCCGTCAGGGGGCAGGGGCGAGCAGTACTTC.